This T cell receptor beta chain was profiled in a study of control samples from healthy donors and cancer patients. Profiled with immunoSEQ multiplex PCR; TCRdb holds only in-frame clones, not every one. Altogether 130,000 or so clones are present, approximately 94% being singletons, with the ten largest covering approximately 14%. Germline loops: CDR1 SGHTA, CDR2 FQGNSA. V lost 0 bases to trimming and J lost 7 bases, with 12 bases between them. CDR3 length equals 14 residues. Sequenced input: blood. The sequence derives from a man aged 40-55 years in good health. J is TRBJ1-1 and V is TRBV7-2; D is possibly TRBD1 (6 bases). The CDR3 sequence: CASSLAGGTDEAFF. As DNA, the CDR3 is TGTGCCAGCAGCTTAGCCGGGGGCACCGATGAAGCTTTCTTT.